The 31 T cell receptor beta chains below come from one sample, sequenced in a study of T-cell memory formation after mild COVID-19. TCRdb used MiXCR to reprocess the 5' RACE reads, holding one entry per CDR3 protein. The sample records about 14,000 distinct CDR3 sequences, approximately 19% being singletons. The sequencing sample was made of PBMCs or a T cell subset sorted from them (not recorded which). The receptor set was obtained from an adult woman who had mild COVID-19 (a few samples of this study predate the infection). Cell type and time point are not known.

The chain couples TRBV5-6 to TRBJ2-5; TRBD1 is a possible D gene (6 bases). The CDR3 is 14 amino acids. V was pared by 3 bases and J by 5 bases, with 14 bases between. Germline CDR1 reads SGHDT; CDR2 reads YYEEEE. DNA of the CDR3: TGTGCCAGCAGCTCGCGCAGGGGTCGGGAGACCCAGTACTTC. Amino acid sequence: CASSSRRGRETQYF. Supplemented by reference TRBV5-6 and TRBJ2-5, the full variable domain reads DAGVTQSPTHLIKTRGQQVTLRCSPKSGHDTVSWYQQALGQGPQFIFQYYEEEERQRGNFPDRFSGHQFPNYSSELNVNALLLGDSALYLCASSSRRGRETQYFGPGTRLLVL.

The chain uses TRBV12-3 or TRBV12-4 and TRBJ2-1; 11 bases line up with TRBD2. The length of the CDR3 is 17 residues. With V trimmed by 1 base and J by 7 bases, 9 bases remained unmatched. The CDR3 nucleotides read TGTGCCAGCAGTTTAGAGTCCCCTAGCGGGAGGTGGAATGAGCAGTTCTTC. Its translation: CASSLESPSGRWNEQFF.

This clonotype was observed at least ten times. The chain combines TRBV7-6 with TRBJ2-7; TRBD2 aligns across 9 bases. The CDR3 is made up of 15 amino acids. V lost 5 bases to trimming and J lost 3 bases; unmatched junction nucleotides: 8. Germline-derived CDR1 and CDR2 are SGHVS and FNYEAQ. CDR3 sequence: CASSPFSGSDYEQYF. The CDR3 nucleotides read TGTGCCAGCAGCCCCTTTAGCGGGAGCGACTACGAGCAGTACTTC.

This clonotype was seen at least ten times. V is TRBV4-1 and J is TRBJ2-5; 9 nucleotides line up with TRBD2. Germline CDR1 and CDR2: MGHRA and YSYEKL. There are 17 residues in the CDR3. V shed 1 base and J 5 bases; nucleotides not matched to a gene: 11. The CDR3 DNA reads TGCGCCAGCAGCCAAGCTTCTTCTAGCGGGGTGATGGAGACCCAGTACTTC. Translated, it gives CASSQASSSGVMETQYF.

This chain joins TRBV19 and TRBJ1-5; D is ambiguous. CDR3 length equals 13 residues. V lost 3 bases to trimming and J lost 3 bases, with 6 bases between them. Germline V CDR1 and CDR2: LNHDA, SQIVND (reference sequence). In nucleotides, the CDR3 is TGTGCCAGTAGTATTGAGGTCAATCAGCCCCAGCATTTT. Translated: CASSIEVNQPQHF. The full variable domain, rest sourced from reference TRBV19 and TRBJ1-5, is DGGITQSPKYLFRKEGQNVTLSCEQNLNHDAMYWYRQDPGQGLRLIYYSQIVNDFQKGDIAEGYSVSREKKESFPLTVTSAQKNPTAFYLCASSIEVNQPQHFGDGTRLSIL.

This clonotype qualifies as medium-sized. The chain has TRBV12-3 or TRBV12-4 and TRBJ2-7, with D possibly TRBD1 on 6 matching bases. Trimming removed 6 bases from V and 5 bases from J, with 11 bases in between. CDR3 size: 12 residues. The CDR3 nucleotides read TGTGCCAGCAGCCTACAGGGAAACGAGCAGTACTTC. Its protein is CASSLQGNEQYF.

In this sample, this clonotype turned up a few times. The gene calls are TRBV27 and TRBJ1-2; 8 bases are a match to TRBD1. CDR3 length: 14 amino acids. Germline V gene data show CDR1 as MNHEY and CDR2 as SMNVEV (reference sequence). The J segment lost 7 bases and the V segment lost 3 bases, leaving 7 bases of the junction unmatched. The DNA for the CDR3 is TGTGCCAGCAGTTTTGGACAGGGCTCGTCTGGCTACACCTTC. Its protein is CASSFGQGSSGYTF.

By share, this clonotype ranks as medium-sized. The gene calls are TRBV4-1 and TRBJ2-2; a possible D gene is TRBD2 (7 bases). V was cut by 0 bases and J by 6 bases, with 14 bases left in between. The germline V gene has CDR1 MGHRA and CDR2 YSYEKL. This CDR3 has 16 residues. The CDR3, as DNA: TGCGCCAGCAGCCAAGAACGGGGGGCGCTCCCCGGGGAGCTGTTTTTT. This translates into CASSQERGALPGELFF.

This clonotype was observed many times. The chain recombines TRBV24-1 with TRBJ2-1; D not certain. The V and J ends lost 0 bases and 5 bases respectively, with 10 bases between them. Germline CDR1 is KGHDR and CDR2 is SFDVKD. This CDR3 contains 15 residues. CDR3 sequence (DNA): TGTGCCACCAGTGATTTGCCGGTACTCAACAATGAGCAGTTCTTC. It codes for CATSDLPVLNNEQFF.

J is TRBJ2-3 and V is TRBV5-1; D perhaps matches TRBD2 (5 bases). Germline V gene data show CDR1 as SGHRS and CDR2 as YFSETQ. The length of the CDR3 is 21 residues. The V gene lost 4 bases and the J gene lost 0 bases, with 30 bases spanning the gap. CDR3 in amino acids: CASSRRDRLASSTTSTDTQYF. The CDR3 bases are TGCGCCAGCAGCCGCCGGGATCGCCTAGCCTCCAGCACCACTAGCACAGATACGCAGTATTTT.

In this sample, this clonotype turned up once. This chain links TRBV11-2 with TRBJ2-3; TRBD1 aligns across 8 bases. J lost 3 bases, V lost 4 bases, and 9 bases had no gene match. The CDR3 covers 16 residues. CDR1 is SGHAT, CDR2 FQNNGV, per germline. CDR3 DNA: TGTGCCAGCAGCTCCCGGACAGGGATTAGGACAGATACGCAGTATTTT. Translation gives CASSSRTGIRTDTQYF.

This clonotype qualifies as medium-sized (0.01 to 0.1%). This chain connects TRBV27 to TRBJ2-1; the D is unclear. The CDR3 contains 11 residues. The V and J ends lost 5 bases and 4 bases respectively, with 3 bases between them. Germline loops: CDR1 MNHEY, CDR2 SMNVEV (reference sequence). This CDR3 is CASSQYNEQFF. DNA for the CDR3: TGTGCCAGCAGTCAGTACAATGAGCAGTTCTTC.

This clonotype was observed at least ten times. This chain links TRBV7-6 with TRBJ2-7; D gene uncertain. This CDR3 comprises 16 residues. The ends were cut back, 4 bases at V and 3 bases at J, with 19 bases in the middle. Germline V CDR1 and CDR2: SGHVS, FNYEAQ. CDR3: CASSSYFGPEHYEQYF. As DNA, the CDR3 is TGTGCCAGCAGCTCCTACTTCGGTCCGGAGCACTACGAGCAGTACTTC.

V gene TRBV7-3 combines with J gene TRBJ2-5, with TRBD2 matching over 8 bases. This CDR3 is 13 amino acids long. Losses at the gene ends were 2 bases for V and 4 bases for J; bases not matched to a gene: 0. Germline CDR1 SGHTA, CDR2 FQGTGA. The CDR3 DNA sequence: TGTGCCAGCAGCTTACGGGAGGGAGAGACCCAGTACTTC. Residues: CASSLREGETQYF.

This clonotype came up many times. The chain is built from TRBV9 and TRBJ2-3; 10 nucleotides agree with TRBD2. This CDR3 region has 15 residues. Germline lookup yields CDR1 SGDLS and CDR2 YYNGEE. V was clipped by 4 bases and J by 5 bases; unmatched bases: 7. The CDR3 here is CASSPWTSGGDTQYF. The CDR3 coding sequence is TGTGCCAGCAGCCCCTGGACTAGCGGTGGAGATACGCAGTATTTT.

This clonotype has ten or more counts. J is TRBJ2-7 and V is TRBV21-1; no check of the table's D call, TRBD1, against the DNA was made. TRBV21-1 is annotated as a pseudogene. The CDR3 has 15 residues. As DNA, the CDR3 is TGTGCCAGCAGCAAAGCTCGGGACAGCTCCTACGAGCAGTACTTC. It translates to CASSKARDSSYEQYF.

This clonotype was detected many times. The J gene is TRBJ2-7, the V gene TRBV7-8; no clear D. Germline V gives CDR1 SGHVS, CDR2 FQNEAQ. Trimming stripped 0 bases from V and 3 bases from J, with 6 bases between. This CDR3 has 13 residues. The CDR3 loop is CASSLATNYEQYF. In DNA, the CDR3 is TGTGCCAGCAGCTTAGCAACAAACTACGAGCAGTACTTC.

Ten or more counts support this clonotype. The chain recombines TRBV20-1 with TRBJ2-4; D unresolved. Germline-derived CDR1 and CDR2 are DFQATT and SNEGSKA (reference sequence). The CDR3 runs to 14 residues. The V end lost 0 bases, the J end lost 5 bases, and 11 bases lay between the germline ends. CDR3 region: CSARERTGQNIQYF. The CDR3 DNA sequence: TGCAGTGCTAGAGAAAGGACGGGCCAAAACATTCAGTACTTC.

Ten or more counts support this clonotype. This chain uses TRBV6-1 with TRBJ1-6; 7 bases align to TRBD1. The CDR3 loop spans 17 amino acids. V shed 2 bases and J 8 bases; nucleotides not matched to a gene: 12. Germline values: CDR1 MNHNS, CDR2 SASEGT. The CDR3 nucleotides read TGTGCCAGCAGTGAACTTCTGACAGGGTACGCCGATTCACCCCTCCACTTT. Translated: CASSELLTGYADSPLHF.

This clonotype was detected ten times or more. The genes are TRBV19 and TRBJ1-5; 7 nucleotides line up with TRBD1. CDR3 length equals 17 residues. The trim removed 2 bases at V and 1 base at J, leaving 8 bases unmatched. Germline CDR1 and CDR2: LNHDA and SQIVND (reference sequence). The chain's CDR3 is CASSIPFTTGSNQPQHF. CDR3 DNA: TGTGCCAGTAGTATACCCTTTACGACAGGGAGCAATCAGCCCCAGCATTTT.

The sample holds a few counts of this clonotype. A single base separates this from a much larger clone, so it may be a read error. This CDR3 is CATSRHRGTAIGSYNEQFF. In DNA form, the CDR3 reads TGTGCCACCAGCAGACACAGGGGGACAGCGATTGGGTCCTACAATGAGCAGTTCTTC. The rearrangement uses TRBV15 and TRBJ2-1; TRBD1 matches at 8 bases. V dropped 2 bases and J dropped 1; count of bases not matched to a gene: 13. From germline, CDR1 is LNHNV and CDR2 YYDKDF (reference sequence). There are 19 residues in the CDR3.

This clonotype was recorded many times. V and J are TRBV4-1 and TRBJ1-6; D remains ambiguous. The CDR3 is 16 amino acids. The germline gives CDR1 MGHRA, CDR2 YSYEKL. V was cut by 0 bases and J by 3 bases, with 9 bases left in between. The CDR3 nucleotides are TGCGCCAGCAGCCAAGAAGGGCAGTTCTATAATTCACCCCTCCACTTT. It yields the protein CASSQEGQFYNSPLHF.

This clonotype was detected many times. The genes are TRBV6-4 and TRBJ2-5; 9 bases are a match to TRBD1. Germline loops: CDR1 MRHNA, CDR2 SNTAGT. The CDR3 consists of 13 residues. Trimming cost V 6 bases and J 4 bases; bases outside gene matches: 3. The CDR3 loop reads CASSRQGGETQYF. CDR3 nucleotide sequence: TGTGCCAGCAGCCGACAGGGGGGAGAGACCCAGTACTTC.

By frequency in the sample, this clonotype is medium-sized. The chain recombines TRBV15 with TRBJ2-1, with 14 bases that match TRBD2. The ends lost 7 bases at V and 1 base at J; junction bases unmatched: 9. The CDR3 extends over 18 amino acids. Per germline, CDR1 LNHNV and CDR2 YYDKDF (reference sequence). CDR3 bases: TGTGCCACCAATAGCCTAGGGACTAGCGGGAGATCCTACAATGAGCAGTTCTTC. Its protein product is CATNSLGTSGRSYNEQFF.

Here the CDR3 reads CASSLRSPAPTYNEQFF. The CDR3 DNA follows: TGTGCCAGCAGTTTAAGGTCCCCAGCGCCAACCTACAATGAGCAGTTCTTC. The V gene is TRBV12-3 or TRBV12-4, the J gene TRBJ2-1; no firm D call. Trimming took off 2 bases at V and 2 bases at J, with 16 bases between the two ends. The CDR3 totals 17 residues.

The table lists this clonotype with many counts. This chain's CDR3 is CASSPLRRGSYGYTF. As DNA, the CDR3 is TGTGCCAGCTCTCCATTACGTAGAGGGAGCTATGGCTACACCTTC. V is TRBV18 and J is TRBJ1-2, with D hard to call. Trimming removed 6 bases from V and 4 bases from J, with 18 bases in between. CDR1 and CDR2 from the germline V gene are KGHSH and LQKENI. The CDR3 length is 15 residues. The full variable domain, its missing parts supplied by reference TRBV18 and TRBJ1-2, is NAGVMQNPRHLVRRRGQEARLRCSPMKGHSHVYWYRQLPEEGLKFMVYLQKENIIDESGMPKERFSAEFPKEGPSILRIQQVVRGDSAAYFCASSPLRRGSYGYTFGSGTRLTVV.

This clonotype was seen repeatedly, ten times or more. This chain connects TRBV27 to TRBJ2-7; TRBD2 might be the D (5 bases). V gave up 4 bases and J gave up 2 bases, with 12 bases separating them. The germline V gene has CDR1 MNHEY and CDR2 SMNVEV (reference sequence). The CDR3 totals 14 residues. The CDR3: CASSSRGFTYEQYF. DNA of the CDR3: TGTGCCAGCAGTTCGCGAGGGTTTACCTACGAGCAGTACTTC.

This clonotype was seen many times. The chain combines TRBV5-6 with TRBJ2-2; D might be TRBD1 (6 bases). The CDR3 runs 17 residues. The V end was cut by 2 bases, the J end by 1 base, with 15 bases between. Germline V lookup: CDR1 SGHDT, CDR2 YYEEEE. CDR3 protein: CASSLPRGQWNTGELFF. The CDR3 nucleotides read TGTGCCAGCAGCTTACCCCGAGGACAGTGGAACACCGGGGAGCTGTTTTTT.

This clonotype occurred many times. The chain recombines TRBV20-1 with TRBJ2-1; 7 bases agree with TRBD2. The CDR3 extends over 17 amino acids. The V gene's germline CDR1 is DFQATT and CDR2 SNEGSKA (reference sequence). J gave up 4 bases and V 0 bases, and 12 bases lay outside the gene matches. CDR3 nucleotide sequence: TGCAGTGCTAGAGAGGCTAGCGGACGCTCAATATACAATGAGCAGTTCTTC. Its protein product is CSAREASGRSIYNEQFF.

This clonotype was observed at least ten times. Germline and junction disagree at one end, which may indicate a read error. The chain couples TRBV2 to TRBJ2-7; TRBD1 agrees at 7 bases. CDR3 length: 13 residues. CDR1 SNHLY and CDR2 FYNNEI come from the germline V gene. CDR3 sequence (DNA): TGTGCCAGAAGACAGGGATCCTCCGACGAGCAGTACTTC. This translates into CARRQGSSDEQYF. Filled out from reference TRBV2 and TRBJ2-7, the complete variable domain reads EPEVTQTPSHQVTQMGQEVILRCVPISNHLYFYWYRQILGQKVEFLVSFYNNEISEKSEIFDDQFSVERPDGSNFTLKIRSTKLEDSAMYFCARRQGSSDEQYFGPGTRLTVT.

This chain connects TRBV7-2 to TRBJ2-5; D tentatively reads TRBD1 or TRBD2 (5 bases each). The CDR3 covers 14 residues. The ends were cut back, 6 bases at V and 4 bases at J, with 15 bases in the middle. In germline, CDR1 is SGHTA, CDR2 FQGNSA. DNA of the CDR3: TGTGCCAGCAGTAGAAGCAGGGCGGGAGAGACCCAGTACTTC. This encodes CASSRSRAGETQYF.